This T cell receptor beta chain was profiled in a study of blood T cells in healthy people across ages. General study findings and limits: Higher naive T cell percentage went strongly together with higher TCR beta diversity.

The CDR3 consists of 13 residues. The V gene's germline CDR1 is DFQATT and CDR2 SNEGSKA (reference sequence). Primers used in a second PCR of about 6 to 11 cycles were a sample-barcoded 5' primer and a J-beta primer mix. Each cDNA molecule was tagged by a template-switch adaptor with 12 random nucleotides. Each CDR3 protein is one row after TCRdb ran MiXCR on the 5' RACE reads. Found here are about 650,000 distinct CDR3 sequences, about 34% of them singletons; the top ten hold 15%. This clonotype is classed as medium-sized (0.01 to 0.1%). Antigen unknown. The receptor comes from a woman of 80 years or more in good health. This chain connects TRBV20-1 to TRBJ2-3; TRBD1 is a possible D gene (5 bases). Sequenced: blood. The CDR3 coding sequence is TGCAGCGCCTTGGTGGGGCTTGCAGATACGCAGTATTTT. It is translated as CSALVGLADTQYF.